Below, 3 T cell receptor beta chains from the same sample are listed, as sequenced in a study of cytomegalovirus exposure and HLA in healthy donors. Both 60 Vbeta primers and 13 Jbeta primers went into the PCR. Method: immunoSEQ multiplex PCR; TCRdb's copy keeps in-frame clones and lacks some. The sample includes 100,000 or so clones, approximately 80% of them seen just once. Sequenced: PBMCs. The receptors here all came from a male donor in good health and CMV-seronegative.

The V and J genes are TRBV5-1 and TRBJ2-5, with TRBD2 matching 15 bases. The germline V gene has CDR1 SGHRS and CDR2 YFSETQ. V was pared by 2 bases and J by 5 bases, with 1 base of the junction left unmatched. This CDR3 is 15 amino acids long. In DNA, the CDR3 is TGCGCCAGCAGCTTAGGGACTAGCGGGAGGGAGACCCAGTACTTC. Its translation: CASSLGTSGRETQYF.

V and J are TRBV19 and TRBJ1-5; D unclear. CDR1 and CDR2 from the germline V gene are LNHDA and SQIVND (reference sequence). V lost 4 bases and J lost 1, with 11 bases in between. This CDR3 spans 15 amino acids. The CDR3 DNA reads TGTGCCAGTAGTAGGATGCGAGGGAGCAATCAGCCCCAGCATTTT. Protein product: CASSRMRGSNQPQHF.

A single count supports this clone. CDR3 DNA: TGTGCCAGCAGCTCCTCCTGGGGTAGCGCTCAAGAGACCCAGTACTTC. Translating it yields CASSSSWGSAQETQYF. The chain links TRBV5-6 to TRBJ2-5; D perhaps matches TRBD2 (5 bases). Germline assignment: CDR1 SGHDT and CDR2 YYEEEE. The CDR3 runs 16 residues. Trimming took off 3 bases at V and 2 bases at J, with 17 bases between the two ends.